The 30 T cell receptor beta chains reported below all come from one sample, sequenced in a study of blood T cell repertoires in COVID-19. The assay was immunoSEQ multiplex PCR, and TCRdb's table has in-frame clones only and misses some. This table has around 140,000 clones, over 70% appearing once. The sample consisted of peripheral blood. The receptors were sampled from a woman between 50 and 59 years old with acute or convalescent COVID-19.

With regard to this clone: Other DNA sequences in the sample encode the same CDR3. V and J are TRBV7-3 and TRBJ1-1, with TRBD1 as a possible D gene (6 bases). The CDR3 length is 13 residues. CDR1 and CDR2 (germline): SGHTA, FQGTGA. V was pared by 4 bases and J by 1 base, with 7 bases between. Written as DNA, the CDR3 is TGTGCCAGCAGCTCACAGGGGAACACTGAAGCTTTCTTT. As protein: CASSSQGNTEAFF. The full variable domain, its missing parts supplied by reference TRBV7-3 and TRBJ1-1, is GAGVSQTPSNKVTEKGKYVELRCDPISGHTALYWYRQSLGQGPEFLIYFQGTGAADDSGLPNDRFFAVRPEGSVSTLKIQRTERGDSAVYLCASSSQGNTEAFFGQGTRLTVV.

The CDR3 DNA reads TGCGCCAGCAGCTCCGGGACAGACACCGGGGAGCTGTTTTTT. It codes for CASSSGTDTGELFF. The V call is TRBV5-1, the J call TRBJ2-2; 7 bases match TRBD1. The CDR3 consists of 14 residues. Germline loops: CDR1 SGHRS, CDR2 YFSETQ. Losses at the gene ends were 3 bases for V and 3 bases for J; bases not matched to a gene: 2.

This clone has a single count. The chain employs TRBV4-2 and TRBJ1-2; D is undetermined. The CDR3 has 16 residues. The germline V gene encodes CDR1 LGHNA and CDR2 YNFKEQ. V was pared by 5 bases and J by 4 bases, with 20 bases between. CDR3 residues: CASSNLVGREIYGYTF. CDR3 coding DNA: TGTGCCAGCAGCAACCTTGTCGGTAGGGAGATCTATGGCTACACCTTC.

This CDR3 is CASRLVAGGRQYGEAFF. CDR3 DNA: TGTGCAAGTCGCTTAGTGGCAGGGGGGCGCCAATACGGTGAAGCTTTCTTT. The V call is TRBV12-2, the J call TRBJ1-1; the D call of TRBD1 is as the table states it, not checked on the DNA. TRBV12-2 is given as a pseudogene. This CDR3 region has 17 residues.

The chain couples TRBV10-3 to TRBJ2-7; perhaps TRBD2 as D (6 bases). V lost 5 bases, J lost 4 bases, and 15 bases lay in between. Germline values: CDR1 ENHRY, CDR2 SYGVKD. CDR3 length equals 14 residues. The CDR3 sequence: CAISRDSLGYEQYF. CDR3 bases: TGTGCCATCAGTCGGGACTCCCTAGGGTACGAGCAGTACTTC.

V usage is TRBV15 and J usage is TRBJ2-3; 11 bases agree with TRBD1. This CDR3 is built from 15 residues. From germline, CDR1 is LNHNV and CDR2 YYDKDF (reference sequence). Losses at the gene ends were 11 bases for V and 2 bases for J; bases not matched to a gene: 9. The CDR3 protein is CAAGTGGFSTDTQYF. CDR3 DNA: TGTGCCGCGGGGACAGGGGGATTCTCCACAGATACGCAGTATTTT.

This chain joins TRBV29-1 and TRBJ1-5; D is unclear. Deletions cut 4 bases from V and 0 bases from J, with 7 bases between. From germline, CDR1 is SQVTM and CDR2 ANQGSEA. The CDR3 has 13 amino acids. The chain's CDR3 is CSVGENSNQPQHF. The CDR3 nucleotides are TGCAGCGTTGGCGAAAATAGCAATCAGCCCCAGCATTTT.

The chain has TRBV11-2 and TRBJ2-2; TRBD1 might be the D (6 bases). This CDR3 comprises 17 residues. The germline V gene encodes CDR1 SGHAT and CDR2 FQNNGV. The V end lost 3 bases, the J end lost 2 bases, and 16 bases lay between the germline ends. The CDR3 spells CASSFPRTEPNTGELFF. The CDR3 DNA reads TGTGCCAGCAGCTTCCCTAGGACAGAACCTAACACCGGGGAGCTGTTTTTT.

The count of this clone is one. For the CDR3, the DNA is TGTGCCAGCAGGGGCGCGGGAGGCACCTACGAGCAGTACTTC. It encodes CASRGAGGTYEQYF. The V and J genes are TRBV6-5 and TRBJ2-7; 8 nucleotides agree with TRBD2. The CDR3 runs 14 residues. Unmatched junction bases numbered 6, after V lost 6 bases and J lost 2 bases. Germline-derived CDR1 and CDR2 are MNHEY and SVGAGI.

This rearrangement joins TRBV19 to TRBJ1-2; 12 positions agree with TRBD1. Trimming cost V 5 bases and J 10 bases; bases outside gene matches: 5. The CDR3 extends over 13 amino acids. Germline V gene data show CDR1 as LNHDA and CDR2 as SQIVND (reference sequence). The CDR3 loop reads CASSSGTGGDYTF. As DNA, the CDR3 is TGTGCCAGTAGTTCTGGGACAGGGGGCGACTACACCTTC.

The chain has TRBV5-1 and TRBJ2-2; 8 nucleotides line up with TRBD1. Germline assignment: CDR1 SGHRS and CDR2 YFSETQ. The J segment lost 5 bases and the V segment lost 1 base, leaving 1 base of the junction unmatched. This CDR3 comprises 14 residues. CDR3 sequence reads: CASSLTGGTGELFF. In nucleotides, the CDR3 is TGCGCCAGCAGCTTGACAGGGGGAACCGGGGAGCTGTTTTTT.

The gene calls are TRBV7-9 and TRBJ1-1, with a weak D call TRBD1 (5 bases). Germline values: CDR1 SEHNR, CDR2 FQNEAQ (reference sequence). The germline V and J ends were trimmed by 2 bases and 7 bases, with 11 bases remaining between them. This CDR3 is built from 13 residues. The chain's CDR3 is CASSLSGLVEAFF. The CDR3 DNA is TGTGCCAGCAGCTTATCAGGGTTGGTTGAAGCTTTCTTT.

The V call is TRBV18, the J call TRBJ1-2; 9 bases map to TRBD1. The CDR3 length is 15 residues. Germline values: CDR1 KGHSH, CDR2 LQKENI. After removal of 2 bases from V and 5 bases from J, the junction contained 6 bases not matched to a gene. The chain's CDR3 is CASSPTTGQGYGYTF. CDR3 DNA sequence: TGTGCCAGCTCACCAACTACGGGACAGGGTTATGGCTACACCTTC.

The chain recombines TRBV5-6 with TRBJ1-5, with D tentatively TRBD1 (6 bases). Germline V gene lookup returns CDR1 SGHDT and CDR2 YYEEEE. The CDR3 covers 14 residues. Deletions cut 2 bases from V and 1 base from J, with 7 bases between. The CDR3 reads CASSFGQSNQPQHF. The CDR3 DNA reads as TGTGCCAGCAGCTTCGGACAGAGCAATCAGCCCCAGCATTTT. Looking up the rest from reference TRBV5-6 and TRBJ1-5 gives the full variable domain: DAGVTQSPTHLIKTRGQQVTLRCSPKSGHDTVSWYQQALGQGPQFIFQYYEEEERQRGNFPDRFSGHQFPNYSSELNVNALLLGDSALYLCASSFGQSNQPQHFGDGTRLSIL.

The chain combines TRBV7-9 with TRBJ2-7, with D perhaps TRBD2 (5 bases). The CDR3 contains 14 residues. Trimming took off 5 bases at V and 1 base at J, with 12 bases between the two ends. Germline V gene sequence: CDR1 SEHNR, CDR2 FQNEAQ (reference sequence). This CDR3 reads CASSKKSGSYEQYF. The CDR3 DNA follows: TGTGCCAGCAGCAAAAAGAGCGGATCCTACGAGCAGTACTTC.

V and J are TRBV5-1 and TRBJ2-3, with TRBD2 matching 12 bases. After removal of 4 bases from V and 5 bases from J, the junction contained 2 bases not matched to a gene. The CDR3 spans 14 residues. Germline V gene data show CDR1 as SGHRS and CDR2 as YFSETQ. CDR3 sequence reads: CASSILAGGDTQYF. The CDR3 coding sequence is TGCGCCAGCAGCATACTAGCGGGAGGAGATACGCAGTATTTT.

This clone was detected only once. The chain uses TRBV19 and TRBJ1-4; 8 nucleotides match TRBD1. The J segment lost 4 bases and the V segment lost 10 bases, leaving 8 bases of the junction unmatched. This CDR3 region has 14 residues. Germline assignment: CDR1 LNHDA and CDR2 SQIVND (reference sequence). CDR3 loop: CATVDRGSNEKLFF. CDR3 coding DNA: TGTGCCACCGTAGACAGGGGAAGTAATGAAAAACTGTTTTTT. Variable domain in full (rest from reference TRBV19 and TRBJ1-4): DGGITQSPKYLFRKEGQNVTLSCEQNLNHDAMYWYRQDPGQGLRLIYYSQIVNDFQKGDIAEGYSVSREKKESFPLTVTSAQKNPTAFYLCATVDRGSNEKLFFGSGTQLSVL.

The chain has TRBV30 and TRBJ1-5; D call uncertain. Germline assignment: CDR1 GTSNPN and CDR2 SVGIG (reference sequence). The CDR3 runs 15 residues. V was cut by 0 bases and J by 4 bases, with 13 bases left in between. CDR3 sequence: CAWSVNSDLNQPQHF. The CDR3 coding sequence is TGTGCCTGGAGTGTAAACAGTGATTTGAATCAGCCCCAGCATTTT.

The chain joins TRBV27 to TRBJ1-2, with unresolved D. The CDR3 has 15 amino acids. Germline CDR1 MNHEY, CDR2 SMNVEV (reference sequence). V was clipped by 2 bases and J by 6 bases, with 16 bases between them. The CDR3 sequence: CASSLGSPEVDGYTF. DNA of the CDR3: TGTGCCAGCAGTTTAGGCTCTCCGGAGGTGGATGGCTACACCTTC.

V is TRBV6-5 and J is TRBJ1-5; 11 bases align to TRBD1. With V trimmed by 6 bases and J by 6 bases, 4 bases remained unmatched. The CDR3 is 14 residues long. The germline V gene encodes CDR1 MNHEY and CDR2 SVGAGI. The CDR3 here is CASRRTGGFQPQHF. CDR3 DNA sequence: TGTGCCAGCAGGAGGACAGGGGGCTTTCAGCCCCAGCATTTT.

There are a few counts of this clone. The chain has TRBV5-1 and TRBJ1-1, with TRBD1 matching over 8 bases. V was pared by 2 bases and J by 2 bases, with 5 bases of the junction left unmatched. CDR1 and CDR2 from the germline V gene are SGHRS and YFSETQ. The CDR3 extends over 15 amino acids. The CDR3 reads CASSLQGESNTEAFF. The CDR3 DNA reads TGCGCCAGCAGCTTACAGGGGGAGTCAAACACTGAAGCTTTCTTT.

V and J are TRBV5-1 and TRBJ2-7, with 10 bases aligning to TRBD1. The germline V gene encodes CDR1 SGHRS and CDR2 YFSETQ. CDR3 length: 15 residues. The J segment lost 5 bases and the V segment lost 3 bases, leaving 8 bases of the junction unmatched. The CDR3 loop is CASSWGQGRLDEQYF. The CDR3 nucleotides are TGCGCCAGCAGCTGGGGACAGGGGAGGCTCGACGAGCAGTACTTC.

For the CDR3, the DNA is TGCGCCAGCACCGGACTAGCGGGGGGTTATAATGAGCAGTTCTTC. Amino acids: CASTGLAGGYNEQFF. The chain combines TRBV5-1 with TRBJ2-1; 14 nucleotides align to TRBD2. Trimming at V came to 6 bases and at J to 7 bases, leaving 6 bases not matched to a gene. Germline-derived CDR1 and CDR2 are SGHRS and YFSETQ. The CDR3 runs to 15 residues.

The chain carries TRBV10-3 and TRBJ1-6; 7 bases are shared with TRBD1. Trimming took 2 bases from V and 9 from J; bases not matched to a gene: 10. Germline lookup yields CDR1 ENHRY and CDR2 SYGVKD. CDR3 length: 16 amino acids. CDR3 protein: CAISESLGTEISPLHF. The CDR3 DNA follows: TGTGCCATCAGTGAGAGTCTTGGGACAGAAATTTCACCCCTCCACTTT.

This chain joins TRBV5-1 and TRBJ1-2, with 9 bases matching TRBD1. CDR3 length equals 14 residues. V gave up 2 bases and J gave up 4 bases; unmatched junction bases: 3. Per the germline V gene, CDR1 is SGHRS and CDR2 is YFSETQ. The CDR3 region has the DNA TGCGCCAGCAGCTTTGACAGGGGGGGCTATGGCTACACCTTC. Translating it yields CASSFDRGGYGYTF.

The chain uses TRBV9 and TRBJ2-2; 10 bases are shared with TRBD2. The CDR3 length is 15 residues. After removal of 0 bases from V and 6 bases from J, the junction contained 2 bases not matched to a gene. Germline CDR1 SGDLS, CDR2 YYNGEE. The CDR3 is CASSVDSGRPGELFF. The CDR3 DNA sequence: TGTGCCAGCAGCGTAGATAGCGGGAGGCCCGGGGAGCTGTTTTTT. Filled out from reference TRBV9 and TRBJ2-2, the complete variable domain reads DSGVTQTPKHLITATGQRVTLRCSPRSGDLSVYWYQQSLDQGLQFLIQYYNGEERAKGNILERFSAQQFPDLHSELNLSSLELGDSALYFCASSVDSGRPGELFFGEGSRLTVL.

The chain is built from TRBV27 and TRBJ1-4; D might be TRBD1 (5 bases). Trimming pared 6 bases from V and 4 bases from J, leaving 12 bases between. Germline CDR1 MNHEY, CDR2 SMNVEV (reference sequence). The CDR3 has 14 amino acids. In nucleotides, the CDR3 is TGTGCCAGCAGCCTTCAGGGAATTAATGAAAAACTGTTTTTT. Its translation: CASSLQGINEKLFF.

This clone was seen more than once but under ten times. V gene TRBV7-9 combines with J gene TRBJ1-2; 7 bases agree with TRBD1. The V segment lost 5 bases and the J segment 7 bases; nucleotides outside the gene matches: 13. Germline V gene sequence: CDR1 SEHNR, CDR2 FQNEAQ (reference sequence). The CDR3 is 15 amino acids. Written as DNA, the CDR3 is TGTGCCAGCAGCATACAGGGGCCAGGCAGATTTGGCTACACCTTC. Its translation: CASSIQGPGRFGYTF.

The CDR3 loop is CASSPRTGDSGNTIYF. The CDR3, as DNA: TGTGCCAGCTCACCCAGGACAGGAGATTCTGGAAACACCATATATTTT. This chain uses TRBV18 with TRBJ1-3; 7 positions match TRBD1. V lost 3 bases and J lost 1; bases outside the gene matches: 6. The germline CDR1 and CDR2 sequences are KGHSH and LQKENI. The CDR3 loop spans 16 amino acids.

The chain joins TRBV19 to TRBJ2-7, with TRBD1 matching 8 bases. The germline gives CDR1 LNHDA, CDR2 SQIVND (reference sequence). CDR3 size: 14 residues. Losses at the gene ends were 5 bases for V and 0 bases for J; bases not matched to a gene: 3. CDR3 sequence reads: CASSRQGSSYEQYF. The CDR3 DNA follows: TGTGCCAGTAGTCGACAGGGGTCCTCCTACGAGCAGTACTTC.